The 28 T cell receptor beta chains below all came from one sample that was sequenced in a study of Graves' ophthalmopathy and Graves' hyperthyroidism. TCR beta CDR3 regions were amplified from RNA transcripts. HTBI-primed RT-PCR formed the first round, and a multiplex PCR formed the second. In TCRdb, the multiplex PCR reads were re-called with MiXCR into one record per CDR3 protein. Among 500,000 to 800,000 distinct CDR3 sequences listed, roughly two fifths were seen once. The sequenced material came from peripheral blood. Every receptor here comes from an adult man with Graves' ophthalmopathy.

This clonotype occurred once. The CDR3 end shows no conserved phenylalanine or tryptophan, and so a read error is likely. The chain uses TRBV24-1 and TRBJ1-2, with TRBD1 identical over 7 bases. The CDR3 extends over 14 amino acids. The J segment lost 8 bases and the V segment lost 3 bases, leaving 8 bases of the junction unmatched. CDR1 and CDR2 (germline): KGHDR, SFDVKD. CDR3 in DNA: TGTGCCACCAGTGATGGGGACAGAGACGGGGGCTACACCCTC. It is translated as CATSDGDRDGGYTL.

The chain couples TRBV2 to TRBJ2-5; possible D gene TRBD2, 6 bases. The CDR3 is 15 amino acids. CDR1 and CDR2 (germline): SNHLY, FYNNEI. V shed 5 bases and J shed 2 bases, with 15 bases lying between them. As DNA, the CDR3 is TGTGCCAGCAGTCAGTACCGGACTATTCAAGAGACCCAGTACTTC. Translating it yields CASSQYRTIQETQYF.

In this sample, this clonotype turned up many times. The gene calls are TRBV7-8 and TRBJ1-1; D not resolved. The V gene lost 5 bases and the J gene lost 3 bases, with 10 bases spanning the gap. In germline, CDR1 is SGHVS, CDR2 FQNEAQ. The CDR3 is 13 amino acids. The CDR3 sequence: CASSRTTHTEAFF. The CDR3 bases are TGTGCCAGCAGCCGGACGACACACACTGAAGCTTTCTTT.

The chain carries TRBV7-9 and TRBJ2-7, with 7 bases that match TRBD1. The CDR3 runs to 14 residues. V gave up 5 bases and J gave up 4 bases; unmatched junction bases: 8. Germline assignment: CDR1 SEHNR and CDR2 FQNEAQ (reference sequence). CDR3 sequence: CASSPPDRRYEQYF. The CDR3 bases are TGTGCCAGCAGCCCCCCGGACAGGAGATACGAGCAGTACTTC.

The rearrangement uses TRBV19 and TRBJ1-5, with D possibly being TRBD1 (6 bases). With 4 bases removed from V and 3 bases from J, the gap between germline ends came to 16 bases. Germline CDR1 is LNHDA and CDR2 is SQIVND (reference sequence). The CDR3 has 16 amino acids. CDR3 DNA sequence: TGTGCCAGTAGTAGGAACAGGGCTATTAACAATCAGCCCCAGCATTTT. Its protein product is CASSRNRAINNQPQHF.

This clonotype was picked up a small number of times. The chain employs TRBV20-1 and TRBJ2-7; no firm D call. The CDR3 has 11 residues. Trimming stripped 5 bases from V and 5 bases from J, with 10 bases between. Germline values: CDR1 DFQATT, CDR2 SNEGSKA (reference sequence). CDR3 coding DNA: TGCAGTGCTCTTACCTGGGACGAGCAGTACTTC. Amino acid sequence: CSALTWDEQYF.

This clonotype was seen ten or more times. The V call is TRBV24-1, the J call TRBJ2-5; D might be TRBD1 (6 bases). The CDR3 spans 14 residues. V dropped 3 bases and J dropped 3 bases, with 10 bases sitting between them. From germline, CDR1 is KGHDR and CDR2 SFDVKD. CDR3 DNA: TGTGCCACCAGTGATCCGAGGACAGAAGAGACCCAGTACTTC. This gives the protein CATSDPRTEETQYF.

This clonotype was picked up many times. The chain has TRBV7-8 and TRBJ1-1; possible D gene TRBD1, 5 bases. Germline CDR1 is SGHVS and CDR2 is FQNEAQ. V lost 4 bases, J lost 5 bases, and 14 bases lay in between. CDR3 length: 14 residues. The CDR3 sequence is CASSYGTLTTEAFF. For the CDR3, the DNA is TGTGCCAGCAGCTACGGGACGCTGACAACTGAAGCTTTCTTT.

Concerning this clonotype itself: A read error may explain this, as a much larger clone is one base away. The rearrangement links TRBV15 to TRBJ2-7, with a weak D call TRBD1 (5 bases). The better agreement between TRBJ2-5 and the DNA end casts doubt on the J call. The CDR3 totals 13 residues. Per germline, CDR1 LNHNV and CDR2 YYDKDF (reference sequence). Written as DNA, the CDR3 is TGTGCCACCAGCAATAGACAGATTGGGACCCAGTACTTC. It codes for CATSNRQIGTQYF.

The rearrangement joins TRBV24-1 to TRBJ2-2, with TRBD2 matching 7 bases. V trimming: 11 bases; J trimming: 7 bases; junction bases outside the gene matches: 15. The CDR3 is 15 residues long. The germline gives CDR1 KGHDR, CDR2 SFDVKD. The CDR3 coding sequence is TGTGCCAGCTCACCTCCCAGCCTAGCGGACGGGGAGCTGTTTTTT. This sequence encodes CASSPPSLADGELFF.

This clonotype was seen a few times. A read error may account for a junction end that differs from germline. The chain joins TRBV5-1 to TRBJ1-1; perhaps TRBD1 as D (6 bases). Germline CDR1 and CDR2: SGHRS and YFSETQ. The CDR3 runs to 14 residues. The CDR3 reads CASSFAGADTEAFF. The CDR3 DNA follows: TGTGCCAGCAGCTTTGCAGGGGCCGACACTGAAGCTTTCTTT.

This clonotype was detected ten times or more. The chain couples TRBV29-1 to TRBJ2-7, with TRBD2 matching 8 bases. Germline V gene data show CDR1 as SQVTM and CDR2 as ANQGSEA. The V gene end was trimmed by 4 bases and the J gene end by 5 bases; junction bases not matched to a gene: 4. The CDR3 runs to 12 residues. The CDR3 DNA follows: TGCAGCGTTGGGCGGGGGGCACACGAGCAGTACTTC. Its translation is CSVGRGAHEQYF.

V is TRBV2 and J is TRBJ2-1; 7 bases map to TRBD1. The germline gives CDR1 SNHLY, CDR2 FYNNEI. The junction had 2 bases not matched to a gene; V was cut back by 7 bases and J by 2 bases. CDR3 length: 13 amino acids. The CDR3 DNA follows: TGTGCCAGCATCACAGGGGCCTACAATGAGCAGTTCTTC. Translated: CASITGAYNEQFF.

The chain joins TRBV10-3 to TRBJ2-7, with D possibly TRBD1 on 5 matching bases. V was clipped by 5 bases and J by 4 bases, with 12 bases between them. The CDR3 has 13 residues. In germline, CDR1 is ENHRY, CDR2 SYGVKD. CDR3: CAISSGIGYEQYF. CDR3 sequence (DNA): TGTGCCATCAGTTCAGGGATTGGGTACGAGCAGTACTTC.

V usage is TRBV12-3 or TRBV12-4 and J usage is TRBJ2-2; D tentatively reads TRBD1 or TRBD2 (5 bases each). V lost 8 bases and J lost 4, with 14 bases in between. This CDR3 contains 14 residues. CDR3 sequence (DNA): TGTGCCAGCCAGCCGGGGCAGGGCACCGGGGAGCTGTTTTTT. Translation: CASQPGQGTGELFF.

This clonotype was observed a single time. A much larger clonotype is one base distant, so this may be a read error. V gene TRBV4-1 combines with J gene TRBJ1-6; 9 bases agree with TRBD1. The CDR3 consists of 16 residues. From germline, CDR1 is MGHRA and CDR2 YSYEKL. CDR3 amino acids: CAISHHPGQGNSPLHF. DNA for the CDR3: TGCGCCATCAGCCATCATCCGGGACAGGGCAATTCACCCCTCCACTTT.

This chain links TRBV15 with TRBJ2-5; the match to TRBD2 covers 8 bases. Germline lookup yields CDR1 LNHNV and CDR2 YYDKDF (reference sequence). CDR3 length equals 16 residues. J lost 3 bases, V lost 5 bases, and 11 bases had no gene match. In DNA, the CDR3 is TGTGCCACCAGCCCTCGGACTAGCCAGGGTGAAGAGACCCAGTACTTC. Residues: CATSPRTSQGEETQYF.

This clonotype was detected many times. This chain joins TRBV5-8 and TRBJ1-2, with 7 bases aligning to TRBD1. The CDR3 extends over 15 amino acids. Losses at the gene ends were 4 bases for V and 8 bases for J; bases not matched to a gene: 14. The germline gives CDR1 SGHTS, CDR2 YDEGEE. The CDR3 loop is CASSRQQGNEQGYTF. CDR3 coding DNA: TGTGCCAGCAGCCGTCAACAGGGGAATGAACAAGGCTACACCTTC.

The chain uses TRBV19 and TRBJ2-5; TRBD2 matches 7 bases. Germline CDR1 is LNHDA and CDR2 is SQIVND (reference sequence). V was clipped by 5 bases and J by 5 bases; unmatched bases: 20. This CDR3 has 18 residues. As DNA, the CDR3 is TGTGCCAGTAGTGAGGGGCGGACATTTGCCGGGGGGACGGAGACCCAGTACTTC. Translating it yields CASSEGRTFAGGTETQYF. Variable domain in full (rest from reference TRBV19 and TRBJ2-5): DGGITQSPKYLFRKEGQNVTLSCEQNLNHDAMYWYRQDPGQGLRLIYYSQIVNDFQKGDIAEGYSVSREKKESFPLTVTSAQKNPTAFYLCASSEGRTFAGGTETQYFGPGTRLLVL.

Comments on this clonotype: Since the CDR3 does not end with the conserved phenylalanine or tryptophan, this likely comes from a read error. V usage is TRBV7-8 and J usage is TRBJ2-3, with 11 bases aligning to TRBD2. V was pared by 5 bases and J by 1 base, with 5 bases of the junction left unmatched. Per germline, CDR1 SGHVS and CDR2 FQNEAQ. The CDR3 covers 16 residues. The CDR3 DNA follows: TGTGCCAGCAGCGACGGGACTAGCGGACGCACAGATACGCAGTATTGT. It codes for CASSDGTSGRTDTQYC.

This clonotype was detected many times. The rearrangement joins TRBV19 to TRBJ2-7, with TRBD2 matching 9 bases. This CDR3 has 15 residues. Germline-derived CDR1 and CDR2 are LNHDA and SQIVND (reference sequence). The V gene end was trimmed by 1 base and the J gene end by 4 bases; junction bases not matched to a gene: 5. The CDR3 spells CASSIVSSGKYEQYF. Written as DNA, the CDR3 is TGTGCCAGTAGTATAGTGTCTAGCGGGAAATACGAGCAGTACTTC.

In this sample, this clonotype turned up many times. The CDR3 protein is CSARDGTGDGEKLFF. The CDR3 region has the DNA TGCAGTGCTAGAGATGGGACAGGGGATGGTGAAAAACTGTTTTTT. The chain links TRBV20-1 to TRBJ1-4, with 10 bases identical to TRBD1. The CDR3 loop spans 15 amino acids. From germline, CDR1 is DFQATT and CDR2 SNEGSKA (reference sequence). With V trimmed by 0 bases and J by 7 bases, 5 bases remained unmatched.

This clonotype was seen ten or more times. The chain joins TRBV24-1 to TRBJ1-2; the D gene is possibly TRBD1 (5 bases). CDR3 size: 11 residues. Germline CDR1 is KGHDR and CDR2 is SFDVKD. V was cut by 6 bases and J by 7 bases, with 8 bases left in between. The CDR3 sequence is CATSYGGGYTF. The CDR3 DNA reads TGTGCCACCAGTTATGGGGGTGGCTACACCTTC.

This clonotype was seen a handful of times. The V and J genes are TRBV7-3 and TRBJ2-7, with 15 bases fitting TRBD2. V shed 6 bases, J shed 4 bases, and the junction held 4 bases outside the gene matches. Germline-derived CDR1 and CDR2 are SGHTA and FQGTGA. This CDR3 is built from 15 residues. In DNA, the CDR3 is TGTGCCAGCAGTCACGGACTAGCGGGAGGGTACGAGCAGTACTTC. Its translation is CASSHGLAGGYEQYF.

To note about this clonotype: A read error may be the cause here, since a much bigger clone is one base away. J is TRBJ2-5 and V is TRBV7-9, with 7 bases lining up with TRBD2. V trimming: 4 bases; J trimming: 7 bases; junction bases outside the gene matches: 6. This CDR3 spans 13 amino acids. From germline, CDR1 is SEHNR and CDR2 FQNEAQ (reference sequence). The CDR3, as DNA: TGTGCCAGCAGCTGGAGCGGGGCTGGGACCCAGTACTTC. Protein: CASSWSGAGTQYF.

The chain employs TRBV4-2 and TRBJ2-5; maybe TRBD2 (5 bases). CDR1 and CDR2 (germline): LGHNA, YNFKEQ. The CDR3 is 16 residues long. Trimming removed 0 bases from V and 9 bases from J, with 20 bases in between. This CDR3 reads CASSQDFGAAPRSQYF. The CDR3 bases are TGTGCCAGCAGCCAAGATTTCGGAGCGGCCCCAAGATCCCAGTACTTC.

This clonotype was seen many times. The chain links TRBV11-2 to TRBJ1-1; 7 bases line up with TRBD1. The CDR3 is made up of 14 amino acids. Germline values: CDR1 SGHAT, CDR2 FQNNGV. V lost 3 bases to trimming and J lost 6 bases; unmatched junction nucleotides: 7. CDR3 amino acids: CASSFYMGTAEAFF. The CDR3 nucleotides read TGTGCCAGCAGCTTTTATATGGGGACAGCTGAAGCTTTCTTT.

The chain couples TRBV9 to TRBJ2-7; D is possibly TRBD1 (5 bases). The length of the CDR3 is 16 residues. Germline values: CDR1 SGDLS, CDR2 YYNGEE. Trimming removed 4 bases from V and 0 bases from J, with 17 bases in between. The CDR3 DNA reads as TGTGCCAGCAGCCAACGGAGAGTGCAGGGCTCCTACGAGCAGTACTTC. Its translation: CASSQRRVQGSYEQYF. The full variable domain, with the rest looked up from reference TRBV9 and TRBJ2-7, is DSGVTQTPKHLITATGQRVTLRCSPRSGDLSVYWYQQSLDQGLQFLIQYYNGEERAKGNILERFSAQQFPDLHSELNLSSLELGDSALYFCASSQRRVQGSYEQYFGPGTRLTVT.